The clone carrying this T cell receptor beta chain turned up a few times. Its antigen is undetermined. TCRdb processed the 5' RACE reads anew with MiXCR; each CDR3 protein has one entry. The data show about 130,000 distinct CDR3 sequences, about 23% seen once. The trim removed 4 bases at V and 1 base at J, leaving 10 bases unmatched. The CDR3 extends over 18 amino acids. Germline CDR1 is MGHRA and CDR2 is YSYEKL. The data are from a study of T-cell memory formation after mild COVID-19. Points from the study as a whole: Cross-reactive memory seemingly joined, as some responding clones were found in pre-infection memory.

This chain uses TRBV4-1 with TRBJ2-2; 9 nucleotides align to TRBD2. The receptor was derived from an adult woman who had mild COVID-19 (a few samples of this study predate the infection). Cell type and time point are not known. Sequenced sample: PBMCs or a T cell subset sorted from them (not recorded which). The CDR3 sequence is CASSPHGVAGENTGELFF. CDR3 nucleotides: TGCGCCAGCAGCCCCCACGGGGTAGCGGGAGAGAACACCGGGGAGCTGTTTTTT.